The clone carrying this T cell receptor (beta chain) was seen many times. The antigen is unknown. Prepared TCR beta cDNA libraries contained unique molecular identifiers. Some 500,000 cDNA molecules were recovered from an input of about 0.95 to 11 million T cells. TCRdb redid the calling of the PCR reads with MiXCR, one entry per CDR3 protein. This table has about 170,000 distinct CDR3 sequences, 25% to 35% appearing once. V was pared by 5 bases and J by 5 bases, with 9 bases between. The CDR3 is 12 amino acids. Germline V lookup: CDR1 MDHEN, CDR2 SYDVKM. These data are taken from a study of post-analysis software for immune sequencing data. Study-wide context: Courses of disease covered relapsing-remitting, secondary progressive and progressive-relapsing multiple sclerosis. Whole-study findings and limits: Samples from a shared batch, those prepared together, strongly co-clustered by F measure. Compared against controls, patients with multiple sclerosis displayed significantly lower normalized Chao1 diversity. The study found TRBV5-6, TRBV5-1 and TRBV20-1 among five or six TRBV segments more frequent in patients than controls.

Sequencing was done on a sample of blood. The genes are TRBV28 and TRBJ1-2; D call uncertain. This clonotype originated in a girl between 5 and 17 years old with multiple sclerosis. The CDR3 protein is CASSLTSYGYTF. The CDR3 bases are TGTGCCAGCAGTCTTACATCTTATGGCTACACCTTC.